This paragraph covers one TCR beta chain sequence. Its antigen is not identified. J gave up 3 bases and V 2 bases, and 2 bases lay outside the gene matches. Germline V lookup: CDR1 MNHNS, CDR2 SASEGT. The CDR3 extends over 14 amino acids. Original methodology: A distant-metastasis classifier for papillary thyroid cancer was built using CDR3 differences across clinicopathological groups. With MiXCR, TCRdb called clones anew from the PCR reads. TCRdb, not the authors, supplied the V and J calls. The data show 4,000 or so clones, about a third seen once. The data were obtained in a study of metastatic and nonmetastatic thyroid tumors. About the research overall: Where malignant and benign thyroid patients were concerned, repertoires were compared across blood and tumor or nodule tissue. Study conclusions and caveats: Reports indicated that malignant thyroid tumors showed significantly higher TCR beta diversity than benign nodules did, in blood and tumor.

Prior to thyroid surgery, none of the patients had received any treatment. The sequenced sample consisted of tumor tissue. The rearrangement joins TRBV6-1 to TRBJ2-5, with 8 bases aligning to TRBD1. The receptor comes from a female donor with papillary thyroid cancer or a benign thyroid nodule (not recorded which). Some clones in this sample may be carry-over from other donors' samples. CDR3 amino acids: CASSERGQEETQYF. As DNA, the CDR3 is TGTGCCAGCAGTGAAAGGGGACAGGAAGAGACCCAGTACTTC.